Listed here are 27 T cell receptor beta chains from one sample, sequenced in a study of regulatory T cells in long-lasting Graves disease. Time point described: newly diagnosed GD, antithyroid drugs for less than 3 months. PBMCs were the source of the RNA used for TCR sequencing. Arm-PCR of CDR3 regions with iRepertoire HTBI primers generated TCR beta libraries. TCRdb reprocessed the multiplex PCR reads via MiXCR and lists one record per CDR3 protein. The sample lists a few hundred thousand distinct CDR3 sequences; around a sixth were seen once. The same sample was also used in a study of T cells in Graves' hyperthyroidism and ophthalmopathy.

The specimen comprised peripheral blood mononuclear cells (PBMCs), sampled at new diagnosis, from a patient treated with antithyroid drugs. Source of these receptors: a woman aged 25 to 39 with Graves disease.

This chain joins TRBV27 and TRBJ2-3, with 10 bases fitting TRBD2. With V trimmed by 3 bases and J by 7 bases, 10 bases remained unmatched. CDR3 length: 16 amino acids. CDR1 is MNHEY, CDR2 SMNVEV, per germline (reference sequence). DNA of the CDR3: TGTGCCAGCAGTTTCTTAGCGGGAGGAAGGTTAAATACGCAGTATTTT. Its translation is CASSFLAGGRLNTQYF.

This clonotype was observed many times. This sequence joins TRBV5-1 and TRBJ1-1, with a weak D call TRBD1 (5 bases). Germline loops: CDR1 SGHRS, CDR2 YFSETQ. This CDR3 has 14 residues. Trimming shortened V by 0 bases and J by 11 bases, and 17 bases separated the two germline ends. CDR3 sequence: CASSLVSAGRWAFF. The CDR3 DNA sequence: TGCGCCAGCAGCTTGGTCAGCGCAGGGCGGTGGGCTTTCTTT.

This clonotype was seen at least ten times. Its ends do not fully match the called genes, so a read error is possible. The genes are TRBV20-1 and TRBJ2-4; 9 positions match TRBD1. The CDR3 covers 16 residues. CDR1 and CDR2 from the germline V gene are DFQATT and SNEGSKA (reference sequence). The DNA of the CDR3 is TGCAGTGCTGGAGATCCCACGGACAGGGGCAAAAACATTCAGTACTTC. It codes for CSAGDPTDRGKNIQYF.

This clonotype was counted ten times or more. This chain uses TRBV7-9 with TRBJ1-2, with TRBD1 matching 8 bases. V gave up 4 bases and J gave up 8 bases; unmatched junction bases: 12. This CDR3 has 15 amino acids. The germline gives CDR1 SEHNR, CDR2 FQNEAQ (reference sequence). In nucleotides, the CDR3 is TGTGCCAGCAGCTGGTCCGGGACAGGAATACGGGGCTACACCTTC. Translated, it gives CASSWSGTGIRGYTF.

This clonotype was detected ten times or more. V usage is TRBV28 and J usage is TRBJ2-2, with 8 bases lining up with TRBD2. Germline V gives CDR1 MDHEN, CDR2 SYDVKM. The CDR3 has 14 residues. After removal of 5 bases from V and 4 bases from J, the junction contained 3 bases not matched to a gene. In DNA, the CDR3 is TGTGCCAGCAGTACGGGGGGGGCCACCGGGGAGCTGTTTTTT. This codes for CASSTGGATGELFF.

This clonotype was seen more than once but under ten times. CDR3 sequence: CSIEAGTGYEQYF. In DNA, the CDR3 is TGCAGCATCGAGGCAGGGACAGGCTACGAGCAGTACTTC. The rearrangement links TRBV29-1 to TRBJ2-7; 8 bases agree with TRBD1. Germline CDR1 SQVTM, CDR2 ANQGSEA. Trimming at V came to 8 bases and at J to 3 bases, leaving 9 bases not matched to a gene. The CDR3 sequence is 13 residues long.

Notes on this clonotype: A far larger clone is one nucleotide away, so this likely arose from a read error. The V and J genes are TRBV7-9 and TRBJ2-3; 8 bases align to TRBD2. The CDR3 extends over 14 amino acids. Germline V gene data show CDR1 as SEHNR and CDR2 as FQNEAQ (reference sequence). As DNA, the CDR3 is TGTGCCAGCAGCTTACTAGCGGGCACAGATACGCGGTATTTT. Encoded protein: CASSLLAGTDTRYF.

This clonotype was counted at least ten times. The chain employs TRBV9 and TRBJ1-5; no clear D. CDR1 and CDR2 (germline): SGDLS, YYNGEE. This CDR3 is 13 amino acids long. V was cut by 3 bases and J by 5 bases, with 9 bases left in between. CDR3 in amino acids: CASSDQDDQPQHF. Here the CDR3 DNA reads TGTGCCAGCAGCGACCAAGACGATCAGCCCCAGCATTTT.

Concerning this clonotype: This may arise from a read error, as a much more abundant clone is one base away. The chain is built from TRBV29-1 and TRBJ2-7; possibly TRBD1 for D (7 bases). CDR1 is SQVTM and CDR2 is ANQGSEA in the germline V gene. CDR3 length: 14 amino acids. DNA for the CDR3: TGCAGCGTTCCAGGGCAGGGGGGTACGTACGAGCAGCACTTC. The encoded protein is CSVPGQGGTYEQHF.

This clonotype was counted many times. This rearrangement joins TRBV4-1 to TRBJ2-5; the D is unclear. The V and J ends lost 0 bases and 7 bases respectively, with 9 bases between them. CDR3 size: 13 residues. Germline CDR1 is MGHRA and CDR2 is YSYEKL. Here the CDR3 DNA reads TGCGCCAGCAGCCAAGAAGTTGTTGGGACCCAGTACTTC. Encoded protein: CASSQEVVGTQYF.

This clonotype occurred many times. The chain employs TRBV9 and TRBJ1-6, with D possibly TRBD1 on 5 matching bases. The V gene's germline CDR1 is SGDLS and CDR2 YYNGEE. The CDR3 totals 14 residues. V lost 3 bases and J lost 11, with 15 bases in between. This CDR3 is CASSDGTLGPPLHF. Here the CDR3 DNA reads TGTGCCAGCAGCGACGGGACCCTTGGGCCACCCCTCCACTTT.

At least ten counts were recorded for this clonotype. The J gene is TRBJ2-7, the V gene TRBV7-9, with D maybe TRBD2 (6 bases). Germline loops: CDR1 SEHNR, CDR2 FQNEAQ (reference sequence). The CDR3 has 15 amino acids. V gave up 3 bases and J gave up 5 bases, with 17 bases separating them. The DNA for the CDR3 is TGTGCCAGCAGCTTCCCCGGGAGTCTGAGTGACGAGCAGTACTTC. Its translation is CASSFPGSLSDEQYF.

In this sample, this clonotype turned up many times. The chain uses TRBV19 and TRBJ1-2; D remains unclear. The CDR3 is made up of 16 amino acids. CDR1 and CDR2 from the germline V gene are LNHDA and SQIVND (reference sequence). The ends were cut back, 5 bases at V and 3 bases at J, with 19 bases in the middle. CDR3: CASSPLRDTHDYGYTF. The DNA of the CDR3 is TGTGCCAGTAGTCCCCTCCGTGACACCCACGACTATGGCTACACCTTC.

This clonotype was recorded many times. The V call is TRBV12-3 or TRBV12-4, the J call TRBJ2-2; D call uncertain. V was shortened by 6 bases and J by 10 bases, with 9 bases between the two germline ends. CDR3 size: 11 residues. The CDR3 bases are TGTGCCAGCAGATCTTCCGCGGAGCTGTTTTTT. The encoded protein is CASRSSAELFF.

This clonotype was counted ten times or more. The chain carries TRBV5-1 and TRBJ1-2; tentative D call: TRBD1 (5 bases). CDR1 is SGHRS and CDR2 is YFSETQ in the germline V gene. Trimming left V 2 bases short and J 7 bases short, with 18 bases between. The CDR3 has 15 residues. CDR3: CASSLRGTLSGGYTF. CDR3 DNA sequence: TGCGCCAGCAGCTTACGGGGGACTCTATCAGGTGGCTACACCTTC.

In its sample, this clonotype was seen many times. The chain uses TRBV20-1 and TRBJ1-1; TRBD1 matches at 10 bases. The CDR3 is 15 amino acids. In germline, CDR1 is DFQATT, CDR2 SNEGSKA (reference sequence). With V trimmed by 6 bases and J by 4 bases, 11 bases remained unmatched. The CDR3 sequence is CSARQGAESGTEAFF. CDR3 sequence (DNA): TGCAGTGCCAGACAGGGGGCTGAATCAGGCACTGAAGCTTTCTTT.

There are a few counts of this clonotype. The rearrangement links TRBV29-1 to TRBJ1-6; D is ambiguous. This CDR3 comprises 15 residues. Germline V lookup: CDR1 SQVTM, CDR2 ANQGSEA. The ends were cut back, 5 bases at V and 7 bases at J, with 18 bases in the middle. The CDR3: CSVRTGGIKNSPLHF. The CDR3 DNA reads as TGCAGCGTTCGAACGGGAGGGATAAAAAATTCACCCCTCCACTTT.

This chain uses TRBV5-6 with TRBJ1-1, with 7 bases aligning to TRBD1. Trimming cost V 4 bases and J 2 bases; bases outside gene matches: 8. Germline V CDR1 and CDR2: SGHDT, YYEEEE. The CDR3 length is 15 residues. Written as DNA, the CDR3 is TGTGCCAGCAGCCTGCTGACAGGGAGTAACACTGAAGCTTTCTTT. Encoded protein: CASSLLTGSNTEAFF.

There are many counts of this clonotype. V usage is TRBV15 and J usage is TRBJ1-2, with a weak D call TRBD1 (6 bases). Between the trimmed V and J ends, which lost 2 bases and 2 bases, there was a span of 15 bases. The CDR3 covers 16 residues. CDR1 and CDR2 from the germline V gene are LNHNV and YYDKDF (reference sequence). CDR3 residues: CATSRTVRDINYGYTF. In DNA, the CDR3 is TGTGCCACCAGCAGAACAGTCCGGGACATAAACTATGGCTACACCTTC.

This clonotype was seen at least ten times. The V call is TRBV6-2 or TRBV6-3, the J call TRBJ2-5; D is undetermined. Trimming pared 2 bases from V and 7 bases from J, leaving 5 bases between. The CDR3 has 11 amino acids. CDR1 MNHEY and CDR2 SVGEGT come from the germline V gene. As DNA, the CDR3 is TGTGCCAGCAGTTACCCAACGACCCAGTACTTC. This gives the protein CASSYPTTQYF.

This clonotype was seen ten or more times. V gene TRBV6-1 combines with J gene TRBJ2-7; 7 bases are shared with TRBD1. The CDR3 totals 15 residues. The junction had 8 bases not matched to a gene; V was cut back by 6 bases and J by 0 bases. CDR1 MNHNS and CDR2 SASEGT come from the germline V gene. DNA for the CDR3: TGTGCCAGCAGACCCAGGGGGATTAGCTCCTACGAGCAGTACTTC. This translates into CASRPRGISSYEQYF.

Ten or more counts support this clonotype. The chain joins TRBV12-5 to TRBJ2-4; D may be TRBD1 (5 bases). The CDR3 is 15 residues long. In germline, CDR1 is LGHNT, CDR2 FRNRAP. The ends were cut back, 7 bases at V and 0 bases at J, with 13 bases in the middle. The CDR3 nucleotides are TGTGCTAGTGCCTGGGGCCTCTTAGCCAAAAACATTCAGTACTTC. As protein: CASAWGLLAKNIQYF.

This clonotype was seen many times. V usage is TRBV7-9 and J usage is TRBJ2-3, with D perhaps matching TRBD2 (6 bases). Trimming took 6 bases from V and 3 from J, leaving 16 bases between them. Germline CDR1 SEHNR, CDR2 FQNEAQ (reference sequence). There are 15 residues in the CDR3. CDR3 sequence: CASRTGGGVTDTQYF. The CDR3 region has the DNA TGTGCCAGCAGAACCGGGGGTGGGGTTACAGATACGCAGTATTTT.

Many counts were recorded for this clonotype. This chain connects TRBV10-2 to TRBJ2-3; D ambiguous. The V gene lost 3 bases and the J gene lost 5 bases, with 15 bases spanning the gap. This CDR3 comprises 15 residues. Germline-derived CDR1 and CDR2 are WSHSY and SAAADI. The CDR3 region has the DNA TGCGCCAGCAGTGACCCTCTCTCGGATCGAGATACGCAGTATTTT. Amino acids: CASSDPLSDRDTQYF.

This chain uses TRBV10-3 with TRBJ1-2, with D hard to call. Trimming removed 11 bases from V and 4 bases from J, with 17 bases in between. In germline, CDR1 is ENHRY, CDR2 SYGVKD. The CDR3 has 13 residues. CDR3 protein: CAHRKGGTYGYTF. The CDR3 DNA reads as TGTGCCCACAGAAAGGGCGGCACCTATGGCTACACCTTC.

This clonotype was recorded at least ten times. The chain recombines TRBV20-1 with TRBJ2-3; 7 bases line up with TRBD2. Germline V gene sequence: CDR1 DFQATT, CDR2 SNEGSKA (reference sequence). With V trimmed by 3 bases and J by 2 bases, 11 bases remained unmatched. There are 16 residues in the CDR3. The CDR3, as DNA: TGCAGTGCTAGGGGGGGGTGGACGGATCTCACAGATACGCAGTATTTT. Translated, it gives CSARGGWTDLTDTQYF.

This clonotype was seen many times. V usage is TRBV7-2 and J usage is TRBJ2-7; D ambiguous. V lost 1 base, J lost 4 bases, and 17 bases lay in between. This CDR3 is 16 amino acids long. The germline CDR1 and CDR2 sequences are SGHTA and FQGNSA. The CDR3, as DNA: TGTGCCAGCAGCTTAGGTTTTGTTTCGTTGGGTTACGAGCAGTACTTC. Protein product: CASSLGFVSLGYEQYF.